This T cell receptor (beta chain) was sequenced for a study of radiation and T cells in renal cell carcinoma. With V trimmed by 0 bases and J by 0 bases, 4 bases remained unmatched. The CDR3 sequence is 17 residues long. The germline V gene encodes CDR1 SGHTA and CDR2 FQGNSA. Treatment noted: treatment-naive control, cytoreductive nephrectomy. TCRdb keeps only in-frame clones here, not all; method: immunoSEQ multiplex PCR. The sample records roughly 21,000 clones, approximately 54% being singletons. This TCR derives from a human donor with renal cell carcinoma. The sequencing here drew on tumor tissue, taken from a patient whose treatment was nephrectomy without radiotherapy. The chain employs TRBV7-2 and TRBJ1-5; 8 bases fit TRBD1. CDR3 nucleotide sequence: TGTGCCAGCAGCTTAGCTGGGCAGGGGGCTAGCAATCAGCCCCAGCATTTT. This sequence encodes CASSLAGQGASNQPQHF.